The sequence of this TCR beta chain was determined in a study of T cell repertoires in cytomegalovirus infection. The junction had 8 bases not matched to a gene; V was cut back by 4 bases and J by 9 bases. This CDR3 has 13 amino acids. Germline values: CDR1 SGHTA, CDR2 FQGNSA. Ten or more counts support this clonotype. TCRdb reprocessed the reads with MiXCR, giving one entry per CDR3 protein. The table shows roughly 100,000 distinct CDR3 sequences, with 16% occurring only once. The sequence came from a human donor in good health (CMV status not recorded). Some clones in this sample may be carry-over from other donors' samples. This chain connects TRBV7-2 to TRBJ1-2; 7 positions agree with TRBD1. Specimen: PBMCs. The CDR3 loop is CASSSGDSRSYTF. DNA for the CDR3: TGTGCCAGCAGCTCAGGGGACAGTAGAAGCTACACCTTC.